The T cell receptor (beta chain) under discussion was sequenced for a study of T cells in Graves' hyperthyroidism and ophthalmopathy. The ends were cut back, 5 bases at V and 1 base at J, with 15 bases in the middle. This CDR3 comprises 15 residues. Per the germline V gene, CDR1 is MDHEN and CDR2 is SYDVKM. Amplification of TCR beta CDR3 regions was performed using RNA transcripts as template. HTBI primers drove first-round RT-PCR of the TCR CDR3. MiXCR, run by TCRdb on the multiplex PCR reads, gives a single entry per CDR3 protein. The repertoire consists of approximately 400,000 distinct CDR3 sequences, with 20% to 25% occurring once and the leading ten covering around 70%.

The source is a man between 50 and 59 years old with Graves' hyperthyroidism. Sample: blood. The chain combines TRBV28 with TRBJ2-7; possible D gene TRBD1, 7 bases. CDR3 coding DNA: TGTGCCAGCAGTACAGGGGAGGAAGGATCCTACGAGCAGTACTTC. Protein sequence: CASSTGEEGSYEQYF.